These 14 T cell receptor beta chains were all obtained from the same sample, sequenced in a study of neurological immune-mediated disorders. MiXCR, applied by TCRdb to the 5' RACE reads, yields one record per CDR3 protein. The table shows around 100,000 distinct CDR3 sequences, with 10% to 12% occurring only once. The sample's time point: longitudinal time-point 3. Sequenced input: PBMCs. Receptor source: a female donor with HTLV-1-associated myelopathy (HAM/TSP).

The chain has TRBV5-1 and TRBJ2-1; 8 bases map to TRBD2. Germline CDR1 reads SGHRS; CDR2 reads YFSETQ. This CDR3 comprises 18 residues. Losses at the gene ends were 1 base for V and 5 bases for J; bases not matched to a gene: 14. CDR3 amino acids: CASSLSGSRGAGDNEQFF. In DNA form, the CDR3 reads TGCGCCAGCAGCTTGAGTGGTTCGCGGGGGGCCGGGGACAATGAGCAGTTCTTC.

In its sample, this clonotype was seen many times. The CDR3 region has the DNA TGTGCCAGCAGCTTAGTCAGGAGCCCAGATACGCAGTATTTT. Encoded protein: CASSLVRSPDTQYF. V gene TRBV7-2 combines with J gene TRBJ2-3; no reliable D call. The CDR3 covers 14 residues. Germline-derived CDR1 and CDR2 are SGHTA and FQGNSA. With 1 base removed from V and 4 bases from J, the gap between germline ends came to 9 bases.

At least ten counts were recorded for this clonotype. The gene calls are TRBV9 and TRBJ2-7, with D unresolved. The V and J ends lost 0 bases and 6 bases respectively, with 10 bases between them. Germline V lookup: CDR1 SGDLS, CDR2 YYNGEE. The CDR3 spans 13 residues. The CDR3 sequence is CASSVVQRGEQYF. CDR3 DNA sequence: TGTGCCAGCAGCGTAGTCCAAAGAGGCGAGCAGTACTTC.

This clonotype has a count of ten or more. This sequence joins TRBV5-1 and TRBJ2-1; 8 bases match TRBD2. The germline CDR1 and CDR2 sequences are SGHRS and YFSETQ. J lost 8 bases, V lost 2 bases, and 12 bases had no gene match. This CDR3 has 16 residues. The CDR3 is CASSFYPGGEGDEQFF. The CDR3 DNA follows: TGCGCCAGCAGCTTCTACCCCGGGGGGGAAGGGGATGAGCAGTTCTTC.

This clonotype was observed many times. The chain carries TRBV2 and TRBJ2-7; TRBD1 agrees at 11 bases. CDR3 length: 13 amino acids. Germline V lookup: CDR1 SNHLY, CDR2 FYNNEI. Trimming removed 11 bases from V and 6 bases from J; junction bases left unmatched: 9. The CDR3 loop reads CAYDKDRGREQYF. The DNA of the CDR3 is TGTGCCTATGACAAGGACAGGGGGCGCGAGCAGTACTTC.

In its sample, this clonotype was seen many times. CDR3 DNA sequence: TGTGCCAGCAGTTTCGCGGGGAAAGAGACCCAGTACTTC. Translated: CASSFAGKETQYF. The V gene is TRBV12-3 or TRBV12-4, the J gene TRBJ2-5; D might be TRBD2 (6 bases). This CDR3 spans 13 amino acids. V dropped 3 bases and J dropped 3 bases, with 8 bases sitting between them.

This clonotype was counted at least ten times. DNA for the CDR3: TGTGCCACCTCCTCCAATACCGGGACAGGGAATGAAAAACTGTTTTTT. This codes for CATSSNTGTGNEKLFF. The rearrangement links TRBV10-3 to TRBJ1-4, with TRBD1 matching over 9 bases. The length of the CDR3 is 16 residues. The ends lost 10 bases at V and 5 bases at J; junction bases unmatched: 14. The germline gives CDR1 ENHRY, CDR2 SYGVKD.

The chain's CDR3 is CASSVGPRTYEQYF. The CDR3 DNA reads as TGTGCCAGCAGCGTGGGACCACGAACCTACGAGCAGTACTTC. The chain has TRBV7-2 and TRBJ2-7; D assignment may be TRBD1 or TRBD2 (5 bases each). V dropped 5 bases and J dropped 2 bases, with 13 bases sitting between them. Germline CDR1 SGHTA, CDR2 FQGNSA. CDR3 length equals 14 residues. Full variable domain (outside the CDR3, taken from reference TRBV7-2 and TRBJ2-7): GAGVSQSPSNKVTEKGKDVELRCDPISGHTALYWYRQSLGQGLEFLIYFQGNSAPDKSGLPSDRFSAERTGGSVSTLTIQRTQQEDSAVYLCASSVGPRTYEQYFGPGTRLTVT.

V and J are TRBV4-1 and TRBJ1-1; 8 bases line up with TRBD1. The ends lost 4 bases at V and 2 bases at J; junction bases unmatched: 12. The CDR3 extends over 17 amino acids. Germline V CDR1 and CDR2: MGHRA, YSYEKL. The CDR3 here is CASSPSGGQGPNTEAFF. CDR3 bases: TGCGCCAGCAGCCCCAGCGGCGGACAGGGCCCCAACACTGAAGCTTTCTTT.

At least ten counts were recorded for this clonotype. The V gene is TRBV20-1, the J gene TRBJ2-1, with D hard to call. The CDR3 runs 13 residues. Germline V gene data show CDR1 as DFQATT and CDR2 as SNEGSKA (reference sequence). V lost 1 base to trimming and J lost 5 bases, with 9 bases between them. The CDR3 reads CSARVTVDNEQFF. The CDR3 region has the DNA TGCAGTGCTAGAGTAACAGTTGACAATGAGCAGTTCTTC.

Many counts were recorded for this clonotype. The chain combines TRBV7-3 with TRBJ2-1; the D gene is possibly TRBD1 (5 bases). Germline lookup yields CDR1 SGHTA and CDR2 FQGTGA. The V and J ends lost 1 base and 10 bases respectively, with 11 bases between them. This CDR3 is built from 13 residues. CDR3 coding DNA: TGTGCCAGCAGCTTAAGCCCGACAGAGGAGCAGTTCTTC. It yields the protein CASSLSPTEEQFF.

This clonotype was recorded at least ten times. An end of the junction differs from the germline gene, which may be a read error. The J gene is TRBJ2-1, the V gene TRBV15; 10 nucleotides align to TRBD2. CDR3 length: 15 residues. CDR1 is LNHNV and CDR2 is YYDKDF in the germline V gene (reference sequence). As DNA, the CDR3 is TGTGCTACCAGCAGCTTAATAGCGGGGGGCGATGAGCAGTTCTTC. Residues: CATSSLIAGGDEQFF.

This clonotype has ten or more counts. The chain has TRBV5-1 and TRBJ2-2; 8 nucleotides agree with TRBD1. V gave up 3 bases and J gave up 1 base; unmatched junction bases: 5. CDR1 is SGHRS and CDR2 is YFSETQ in the germline V gene. This CDR3 is 16 amino acids long. This CDR3 reads CASSSATGVNTGELFF. The CDR3, as DNA: TGCGCCAGCAGCTCTGCGACAGGGGTGAACACCGGGGAGCTGTTTTTT.

In its sample, this clonotype was seen many times. This CDR3 reads CASSSVLAGVETQYF. In DNA form, the CDR3 reads TGCGCCAGCAGCTCAGTACTAGCGGGGGTAGAGACCCAGTACTTC. This chain uses TRBV5-1 with TRBJ2-5; 11 bases agree with TRBD2. Germline CDR1 is SGHRS and CDR2 is YFSETQ. The CDR3 runs to 15 residues. Trimming cost V 3 bases and J 4 bases; bases outside gene matches: 5.